This TCR beta chain was identified during a study of shared clonotypes between healthy human individuals. Findings of the study overall: Sharing across four donors was highest in naive CD4 (approximately 5%) and lowest in memory CD8 (roughly 0.4%).

Clones were read by immunoSEQ multiplex PCR, and TCRdb kept only the in-frame ones, dropping some. Found here are 1.4 million or so clones, about 98.5% of them singletons; the top ten hold 0.3% to 0.45%. This CDR3 is 16 amino acids long. The V gene's germline CDR1 is SGHTA and CDR2 FQGTGA. Unmatched junction bases numbered 9, after V lost 2 bases and J lost 5 bases. In this sample, this clone turned up once. What it binds is not known. The sequenced material came from naive CD4+ T cells sorted from blood. The subset is: CD45RA+ positively selected. V and J are TRBV7-3 and TRBJ2-7, with 10 nucleotides matching TRBD2. This TCR derives from a man aged 25 to 40 in good health. CDR3 amino acids: CASSLQSGRATNEQYF. The CDR3 coding sequence is TGTGCCAGCAGCTTACAGAGCGGGAGGGCCACTAACGAGCAGTACTTC.